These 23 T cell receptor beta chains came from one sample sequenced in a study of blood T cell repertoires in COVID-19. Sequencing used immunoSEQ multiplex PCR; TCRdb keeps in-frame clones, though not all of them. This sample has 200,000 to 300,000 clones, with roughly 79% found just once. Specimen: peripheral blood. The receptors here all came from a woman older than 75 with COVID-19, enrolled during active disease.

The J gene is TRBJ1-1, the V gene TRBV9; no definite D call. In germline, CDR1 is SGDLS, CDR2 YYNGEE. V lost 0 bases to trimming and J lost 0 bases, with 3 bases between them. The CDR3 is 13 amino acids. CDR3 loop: CASSVAVNTEAFF. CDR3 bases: TGTGCCAGCAGCGTAGCAGTGAACACTGAAGCTTTCTTT.

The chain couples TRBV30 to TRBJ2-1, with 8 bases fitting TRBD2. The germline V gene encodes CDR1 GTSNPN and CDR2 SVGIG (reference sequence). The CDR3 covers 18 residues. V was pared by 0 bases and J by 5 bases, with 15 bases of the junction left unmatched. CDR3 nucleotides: TGTGCCTGGAGTGTACTCCAGTCCCGGGGGGGTTCCAACAATGAGCAGTTCTTC. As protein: CAWSVLQSRGGSNNEQFF.

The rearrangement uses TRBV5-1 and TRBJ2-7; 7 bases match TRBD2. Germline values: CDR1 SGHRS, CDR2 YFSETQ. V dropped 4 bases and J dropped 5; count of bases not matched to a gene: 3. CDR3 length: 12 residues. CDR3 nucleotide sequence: TGCGCCAGCAGCCCCGGACTAGACGAGCAGTACTTC. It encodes CASSPGLDEQYF.

The CDR3 DNA follows: TGCAGCGCTGACCGGGACAGTGGGTCCGGCTACACCTTC. Its protein product is CSADRDSGSGYTF. This chain joins TRBV29-1 and TRBJ1-2; 7 bases align to TRBD1. The germline V gene encodes CDR1 SQVTM and CDR2 ANQGSEA. Trimming removed 7 bases from V and 8 bases from J; junction bases left unmatched: 13. This CDR3 has 13 residues.

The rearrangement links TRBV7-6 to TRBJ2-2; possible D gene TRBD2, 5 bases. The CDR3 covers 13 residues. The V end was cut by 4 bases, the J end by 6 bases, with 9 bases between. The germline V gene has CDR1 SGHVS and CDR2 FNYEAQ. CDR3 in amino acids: CASSSSSSGELFF. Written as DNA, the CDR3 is TGTGCCAGCAGCTCCTCTAGCTCCGGGGAGCTGTTTTTT.

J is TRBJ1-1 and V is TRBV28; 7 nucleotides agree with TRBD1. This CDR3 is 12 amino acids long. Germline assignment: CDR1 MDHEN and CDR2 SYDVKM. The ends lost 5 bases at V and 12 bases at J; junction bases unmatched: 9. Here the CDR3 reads CASSLTQGMSFF. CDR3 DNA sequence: TGTGCCAGCAGTCTAACACAGGGGATGTCTTTCTTT.

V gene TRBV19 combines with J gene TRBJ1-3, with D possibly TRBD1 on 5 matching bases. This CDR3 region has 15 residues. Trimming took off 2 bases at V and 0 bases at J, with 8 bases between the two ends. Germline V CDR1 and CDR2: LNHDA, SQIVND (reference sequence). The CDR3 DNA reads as TGTGCCAGTAGTATAACAGGAAACTCTGGAAACACCATATATTTT. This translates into CASSITGNSGNTIYF.

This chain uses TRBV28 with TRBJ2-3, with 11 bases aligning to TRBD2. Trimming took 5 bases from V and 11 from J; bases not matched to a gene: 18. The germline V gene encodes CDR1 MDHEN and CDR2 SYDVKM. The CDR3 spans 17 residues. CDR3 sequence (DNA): TGTGCCAGCAGTCGGACGGGACTAGCGGACCTACGTGTCAGGCAGTATTTT. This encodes CASSRTGLADLRVRQYF.

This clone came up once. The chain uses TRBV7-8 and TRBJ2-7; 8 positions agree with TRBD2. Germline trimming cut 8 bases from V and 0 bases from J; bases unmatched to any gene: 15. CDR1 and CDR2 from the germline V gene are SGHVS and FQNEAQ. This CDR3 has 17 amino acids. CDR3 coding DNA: TGTGCCAGCCTCCCGGGGGGGGATCCCTACTACTCCTACGAGCAGTACTTC. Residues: CASLPGGDPYYSYEQYF.

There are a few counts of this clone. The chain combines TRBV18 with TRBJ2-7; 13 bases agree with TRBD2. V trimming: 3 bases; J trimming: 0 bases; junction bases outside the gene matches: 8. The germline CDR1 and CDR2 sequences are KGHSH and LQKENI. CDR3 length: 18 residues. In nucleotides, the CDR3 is TGTGCCAGCTCACCTCCGGGACTAGCGGGATCCCACTCCTACGAGCAGTACTTC. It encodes CASSPPGLAGSHSYEQYF.

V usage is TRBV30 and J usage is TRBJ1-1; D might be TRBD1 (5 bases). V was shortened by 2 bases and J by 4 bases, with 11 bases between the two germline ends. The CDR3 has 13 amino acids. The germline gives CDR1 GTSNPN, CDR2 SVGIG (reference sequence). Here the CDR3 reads CAWSRSGTTEAFF. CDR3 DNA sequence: TGTGCCTGGAGTCGAAGCGGGACCACTGAAGCTTTCTTT.

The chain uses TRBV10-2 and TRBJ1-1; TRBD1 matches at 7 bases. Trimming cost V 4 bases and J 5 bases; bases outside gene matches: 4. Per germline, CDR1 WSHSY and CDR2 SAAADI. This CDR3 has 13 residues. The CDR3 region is CASSADRFTEAFF. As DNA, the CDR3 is TGCGCCAGCAGTGCGGACAGGTTTACTGAAGCTTTCTTT.

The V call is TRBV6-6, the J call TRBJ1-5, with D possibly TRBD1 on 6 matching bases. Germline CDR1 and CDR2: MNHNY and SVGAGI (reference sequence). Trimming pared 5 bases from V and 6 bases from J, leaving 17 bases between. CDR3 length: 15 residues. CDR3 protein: CASSKTGILSQPQHF. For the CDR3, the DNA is TGTGCCAGCAGTAAGACAGGTATCCTCAGTCAGCCCCAGCATTTT.

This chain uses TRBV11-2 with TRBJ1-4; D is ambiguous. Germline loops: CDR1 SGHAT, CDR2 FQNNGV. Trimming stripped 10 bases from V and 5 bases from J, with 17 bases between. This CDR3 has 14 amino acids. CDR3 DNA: TGTGCCACCTCTCAATCGGTAGCCAATGAAAAACTGTTTTTT. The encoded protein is CATSQSVANEKLFF.

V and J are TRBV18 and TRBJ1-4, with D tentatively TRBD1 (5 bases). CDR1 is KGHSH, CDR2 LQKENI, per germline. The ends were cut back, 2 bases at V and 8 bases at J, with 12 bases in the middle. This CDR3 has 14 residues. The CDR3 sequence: CASSPIGEGEKLFF. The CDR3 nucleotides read TGTGCCAGCTCACCAATAGGGGAAGGCGAAAAACTGTTTTTT.

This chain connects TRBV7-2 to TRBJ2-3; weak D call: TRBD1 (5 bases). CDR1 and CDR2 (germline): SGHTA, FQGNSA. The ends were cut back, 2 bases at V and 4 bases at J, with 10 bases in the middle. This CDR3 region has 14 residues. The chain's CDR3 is CASSLSLGPDTQYF. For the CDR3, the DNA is TGTGCCAGCAGCTTAAGTCTGGGGCCAGATACGCAGTATTTT.

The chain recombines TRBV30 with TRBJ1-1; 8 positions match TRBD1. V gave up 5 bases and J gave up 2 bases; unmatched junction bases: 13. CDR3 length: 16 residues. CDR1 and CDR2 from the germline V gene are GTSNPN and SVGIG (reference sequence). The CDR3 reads CAWEPRGLNGNTEAFF. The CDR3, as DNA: TGTGCCTGGGAGCCCAGGGGGCTAAACGGCAACACTGAAGCTTTCTTT.

The CDR3 coding sequence is TGCAGCGTTGAAGTGGGGACAGGTGTCTCCTACAATGAGCAGTTCTTC. Translated, it gives CSVEVGTGVSYNEQFF. The chain employs TRBV29-1 and TRBJ2-1, with 8 nucleotides matching TRBD1. CDR1 and CDR2 (germline): SQVTM, ANQGSEA. V gave up 1 base and J gave up 0 bases; unmatched junction bases: 5. This CDR3 comprises 16 residues.

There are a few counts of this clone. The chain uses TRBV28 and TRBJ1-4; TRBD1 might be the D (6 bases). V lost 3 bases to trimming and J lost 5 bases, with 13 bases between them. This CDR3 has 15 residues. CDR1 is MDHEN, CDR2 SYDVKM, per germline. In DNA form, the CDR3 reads TGTGCCAGCAGTTTTGCTGGTACAGGGAATGAAAAACTGTTTTTT. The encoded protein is CASSFAGTGNEKLFF.

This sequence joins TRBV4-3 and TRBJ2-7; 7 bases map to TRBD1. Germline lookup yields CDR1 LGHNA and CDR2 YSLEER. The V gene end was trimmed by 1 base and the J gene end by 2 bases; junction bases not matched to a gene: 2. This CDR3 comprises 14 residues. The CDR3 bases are TGCGCCAGCAGCCAAGGACAGGGCACCTACGAGCAGTACTTC. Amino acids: CASSQGQGTYEQYF.

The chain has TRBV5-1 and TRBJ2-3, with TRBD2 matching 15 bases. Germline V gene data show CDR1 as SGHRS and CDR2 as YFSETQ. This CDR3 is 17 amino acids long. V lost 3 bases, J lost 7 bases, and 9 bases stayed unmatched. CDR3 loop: CASSSGTSGGTLNTQYF. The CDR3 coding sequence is TGCGCCAGCAGCTCCGGGACTAGCGGGGGGACCTTAAATACGCAGTATTTT.

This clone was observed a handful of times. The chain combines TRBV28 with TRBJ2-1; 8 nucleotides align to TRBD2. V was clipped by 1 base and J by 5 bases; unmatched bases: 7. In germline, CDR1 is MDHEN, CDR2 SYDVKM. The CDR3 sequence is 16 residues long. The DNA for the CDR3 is TGTGCCAGCAGTTTATCACGACTAGCGCTGCACAATGAGCAGTTCTTC. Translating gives CASSLSRLALHNEQFF.

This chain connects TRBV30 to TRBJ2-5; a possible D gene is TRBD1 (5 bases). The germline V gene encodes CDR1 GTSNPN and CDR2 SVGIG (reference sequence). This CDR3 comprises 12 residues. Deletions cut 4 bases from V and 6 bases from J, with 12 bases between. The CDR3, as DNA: TGTGCCTGGACAGGGAAAAAGAAGACCCAGTACTTC. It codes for CAWTGKKKTQYF.